A single T cell receptor beta chain is shown here with its context. Its antigen is as yet unknown. The source of the sample is a study of T cell repertoires in cytomegalovirus infection. Study-level background: It was recently identified HLA-C-restricted and well-studied HLA-B-restricted CMV epitopes that the study used. Public signatures in TCR beta pointed to CMV infection and matching HLA type.

Findings and limits, study-wide: HLA-C-restricted TCR beta clonotypes specific for CMV led the ex vivo response. Adding up the frequency of public TCR beta families identified people who carried CMV plus the relevant HLA.

V lost 2 bases and J lost 3; bases outside the gene matches: 4. Germline CDR1 and CDR2: KGHDR and SFDVKD. The CDR3 length is 16 residues. TCRdb called the reads again in MiXCR, with one record for every CDR3 protein. The repertoire holds roughly 730,000 distinct CDR3 sequences, with about 30% as singletons. The TCR originated in a human donor in good health (CMV status not recorded). Some clones in this sample may be carry-over from other donors' samples. The specimen was cultured PBMCs, collected from culture after CMV antigen stimulation. The chain combines TRBV24-1 with TRBJ2-2, with 8 bases fitting TRBD1. The CDR3 DNA follows: TGTGCCACCAGTGATTCCTCGACAGGGGACACCGGGGAGCTGTTTTTT. The encoded protein is CATSDSSTGDTGELFF.